The 21 T cell receptor beta chains below come from one sample, sequenced in a study of CD4 T cells in relation to SARS-CoV-2 and coronaviruses. Some clones are missing from TCRdb's copy, which holds only in-frame ones; the method was immunoSEQ multiplex PCR. The table has about 37,000 clones, 82% seen once. Their antigens are not known. Specimen: naive CD4+ T cells from PBMCs, cultured in vitro. Subset of the sample: naive CD4+ T cells isolated by negative enrichment. The receptors originated from an adult with COVID-19.

V is TRBV4-1 and J is TRBJ2-5, with TRBD1 identical over 7 bases. The CDR3 is 15 amino acids. CDR1 is MGHRA, CDR2 YSYEKL, per germline. V lost 7 bases, J lost 2 bases, and 10 bases stayed unmatched. CDR3 DNA: TGCGCCAGCACAGCCGCGACAGGGCGACAAGAGACCCAGTACTTC. Protein sequence: CASTAATGRQETQYF.

V usage is TRBV14 and J usage is TRBJ2-2; 10 positions match TRBD2. The germline V gene encodes CDR1 SGHDN and CDR2 FVKESK. The CDR3 has 17 residues. V dropped 3 bases and J dropped 7; count of bases not matched to a gene: 11. CDR3 DNA sequence: TGTGCCAGCAGCCAGGGAAGCGGGAGGGGACGGAGCGGGGAGCTGTTTTTT. It is translated as CASSQGSGRGRSGELFF.

This sequence joins TRBV7-9 and TRBJ1-1; TRBD1 matches at 8 bases. CDR3 length: 14 amino acids. Germline V gene lookup returns CDR1 SEHNR and CDR2 FQNEAQ (reference sequence). The V gene end was trimmed by 5 bases and the J gene end by 6 bases; junction bases not matched to a gene: 8. In DNA, the CDR3 is TGTGCCAGCAGCCTGAGACAGGGGAGTGCTGAAGCTTTCTTT. Translation gives CASSLRQGSAEAFF.

The chain is built from TRBV10-3 and TRBJ2-1, with 12 bases matching TRBD2. Germline assignment: CDR1 ENHRY and CDR2 SYGVKD. This CDR3 is 14 amino acids long. J gave up 8 bases and V 6 bases, and 5 bases lay outside the gene matches. Here the CDR3 reads CAIRTGTSGYEQFF. CDR3 nucleotide sequence: TGTGCCATCAGAACCGGGACTAGCGGGTATGAGCAGTTCTTC.

The chain is built from TRBV28 and TRBJ2-7; no clear D. Germline-derived CDR1 and CDR2 are MDHEN and SYDVKM. Trimming removed 2 bases from V and 3 bases from J, with 11 bases in between. This CDR3 spans 14 amino acids. The CDR3 DNA reads TGTGCCAGCAGTTTACCACCAGCGAGCTACGAGCAGTACTTC. Residues: CASSLPPASYEQYF. The whole variable domain, remainder taken from reference TRBV28 and TRBJ2-7, is DVKVTQSSRYLVKRTGEKVFLECVQDMDHENMFWYRQDPGLGLRLIYFSYDVKMKEKGDIPEGYSVSREKKERFSLILESASTNQTSMYLCASSLPPASYEQYFGPGTRLTVT.

The chain has TRBV24-1 and TRBJ2-1; TRBD2 matches at 7 bases. V shed 5 bases, J shed 7 bases, and the junction held 13 bases outside the gene matches. This CDR3 region has 16 residues. Germline V CDR1 and CDR2: KGHDR, SFDVKD. CDR3 amino acids: CATSARGRGRENEQFF. The DNA for the CDR3 is TGTGCCACCAGTGCTCGCGGGAGAGGGAGGGAAAATGAGCAGTTCTTC.

This clone is a singleton in its sample. V and J are TRBV28 and TRBJ1-2, with 9 bases aligning to TRBD1. With V trimmed by 3 bases and J by 6 bases, 8 bases remained unmatched. CDR3 size: 15 residues. Looked up from germline, CDR1 is MDHEN and CDR2 is SYDVKM. CDR3 DNA: TGTGCCAGCAGTTTCGGGGACAGGGTTATTCATGGCTACACCTTC. It yields the protein CASSFGDRVIHGYTF.

The chain combines TRBV28 with TRBJ2-5; TRBD2 might be the D (5 bases). CDR3 length: 13 amino acids. CDR1 is MDHEN and CDR2 is SYDVKM in the germline V gene. Trimming shortened V by 5 bases and J by 2 bases, and 9 bases separated the two germline ends. CDR3 in amino acids: CASSPGLQETQYF. The CDR3 DNA sequence: TGTGCCAGCAGTCCCGGACTTCAAGAGACCCAGTACTTC.

This clone was counted a few times. The chain is built from TRBV7-9 and TRBJ2-1; 9 bases map to TRBD2. Germline lookup yields CDR1 SEHNR and CDR2 FQNEAQ (reference sequence). The trim removed 3 bases at V and 10 bases at J, leaving 7 bases unmatched. The CDR3 extends over 14 amino acids. The CDR3 bases are TGTGCCAGCAGCTTCCTTAGCGGGAGAGAAGAGCAGTTCTTC. Its translation: CASSFLSGREEQFF.

This chain joins TRBV9 and TRBJ2-1; D is tentatively TRBD1 or TRBD2 (6 bases each). Per germline, CDR1 SGDLS and CDR2 YYNGEE. The CDR3 length is 17 residues. The V and J ends lost 5 bases and 2 bases respectively, with 20 bases between them. Here the CDR3 DNA reads TGTGCCAGCAGTAAGGGGGGCGGCCGTGGAACCTACAATGAGCAGTTCTTC. Amino acids: CASSKGGGRGTYNEQFF.

V is TRBV28 and J is TRBJ2-7, with D maybe TRBD1 (5 bases). Deletions cut 3 bases from V and 3 bases from J, with 6 bases between. Germline V CDR1 and CDR2: MDHEN, SYDVKM. The CDR3 is made up of 12 amino acids. CDR3 nucleotides: TGTGCCAGCAGTTTCAGGGACTACGAGCAGTACTTC. Protein: CASSFRDYEQYF.

This clone was seen a single time. The chain recombines TRBV13 with TRBJ2-7, with 8 bases identical to TRBD1. The CDR3 extends over 15 amino acids. V lost 5 bases, J lost 2 bases, and 8 bases stayed unmatched. CDR1 is PRHDT, CDR2 FYEKMQ, per germline (reference sequence). In DNA, the CDR3 is TGTGCCAGCAGCCAAAGGTCACAGGGGGCCTACGAGCAGTACTTC. It specifies CASSQRSQGAYEQYF.

The gene calls are TRBV7-2 and TRBJ1-5; D remains ambiguous. Trimming took 3 bases from V and 5 from J, leaving 5 bases between them. Germline V gives CDR1 SGHTA, CDR2 FQGNSA. The CDR3 length is 12 residues. The CDR3 DNA is TGTGCCAGCAGCTTTGGATATCAGCCCCAGCATTTT. Translating gives CASSFGYQPQHF.

The gene calls are TRBV28 and TRBJ2-1; 9 bases align to TRBD2. The CDR3 sequence is 14 residues long. Germline CDR1 MDHEN, CDR2 SYDVKM. V lost 5 bases and J lost 6; bases outside the gene matches: 5. The CDR3 loop reads CASSEAGGPNEQFF. DNA for the CDR3: TGTGCCAGCAGTGAGGCGGGAGGGCCCAATGAGCAGTTCTTC.

This clone was found once. The rearrangement links TRBV28 to TRBJ2-1, with 8 nucleotides matching TRBD2. The CDR3 sequence is 16 residues long. The germline gives CDR1 MDHEN, CDR2 SYDVKM. After removal of 5 bases from V and 0 bases from J, the junction contained 6 bases not matched to a gene. This chain's CDR3 is CASSLTSGASYNEQFF. The DNA for the CDR3 is TGTGCCAGCAGTCTAACTAGCGGAGCCTCCTACAATGAGCAGTTCTTC. The full variable domain, in which reference TRBV28 and TRBJ2-1 provide the parts outside the CDR3, is DVKVTQSSRYLVKRTGEKVFLECVQDMDHENMFWYRQDPGLGLRLIYFSYDVKMKEKGDIPEGYSVSREKKERFSLILESASTNQTSMYLCASSLTSGASYNEQFFGPGTRLTVL.

This sequence joins TRBV30 and TRBJ2-7; D possibly uses TRBD1 or TRBD2 (6 bases each). This CDR3 region has 13 residues. The germline gives CDR1 GTSNPN, CDR2 SVGIG (reference sequence). Trimming took 4 bases from V and 7 from J, leaving 17 bases between them. CDR3 region: CAWNTGAREEQYF. Here the CDR3 DNA reads TGTGCCTGGAATACGGGGGCTAGAGAAGAGCAGTACTTC.

The genes are TRBV7-2 and TRBJ2-3; 12 bases map to TRBD2. The junction had 5 bases not matched to a gene; V was cut back by 5 bases and J by 2 bases. Germline assignment: CDR1 SGHTA and CDR2 FQGNSA. CDR3 length equals 16 residues. CDR3 amino acids: CASSTGLAGNTDTQYF. CDR3 coding DNA: TGTGCCAGCAGCACAGGACTAGCGGGGAACACAGATACGCAGTATTTT.

This chain uses TRBV28 with TRBJ2-5; D possibly matches TRBD1 or TRBD2 (5 bases each). The CDR3 has 12 amino acids. V lost 11 bases and J lost 3, with 13 bases in between. The germline V gene has CDR1 MDHEN and CDR2 SYDVKM. The CDR3 reads CASGTLKETQYF. In DNA, the CDR3 is TGTGCCTCGGGGACGTTAAAAGAGACCCAGTACTTC.

The chain combines TRBV13 with TRBJ2-7, with D tentatively TRBD2 (5 bases). The CDR3 length is 15 residues. V dropped 3 bases and J dropped 0 bases, with 12 bases sitting between them. Germline lookup yields CDR1 PRHDT and CDR2 FYEKMQ (reference sequence). Here the CDR3 reads CASSLLQRSSYEQYF. The DNA of the CDR3 is TGTGCCAGCAGCTTGTTACAGCGGAGCTCCTACGAGCAGTACTTC.

The chain links TRBV28 to TRBJ1-5, with unresolved D. The CDR3 spans 17 residues. Per germline, CDR1 MDHEN and CDR2 SYDVKM. Trimming removed 7 bases from V and 0 bases from J, with 19 bases in between. The CDR3 coding sequence is TGTGCCAGCAACCCGGGCCTACCAAGTGTTAGCAATCAGCCCCAGCATTTT. This encodes CASNPGLPSVSNQPQHF.

The chain couples TRBV7-2 to TRBJ1-1, with D perhaps TRBD1 (5 bases). CDR1 is SGHTA, CDR2 FQGNSA, per germline. With 0 bases removed from V and 10 bases from J, the gap between germline ends came to 15 bases. This CDR3 comprises 14 residues. The CDR3 DNA follows: TGTGCCAGCAGCTTAGCGATGGGGTCTAGGGGAGCTTTCTTT. Translating it yields CASSLAMGSRGAFF.